One and the same sample provided the 30 T cell receptor beta chains below, sequenced in a study of resident and recirculating memory T cells in vitiligo. TCRdb's copy holds only in-frame clones and misses some; the assay was immunoSEQ multiplex PCR. Of fewer than 85,000 clones listed, approximately 90% are singletons. The sample was blood. The receptor source for this set is a male donor with vitiligo.

The chain carries TRBV10-1 and TRBJ1-1; D not resolved. This CDR3 region has 14 residues. Trimming left V 1 base short and J 0 bases short, with 6 bases between. Germline CDR1 WNHNN, CDR2 SYGVQD (reference sequence). The CDR3 DNA follows: TGCGCCAGCAGTGAGTGTACGGTGAACACTGAAGCTTTCTTT. Protein sequence: CASSECTVNTEAFF.

V usage is TRBV4-2 and J usage is TRBJ2-5; TRBD2 aligns across 8 bases. The CDR3 loop spans 16 amino acids. With V trimmed by 2 bases and J by 5 bases, 10 bases remained unmatched. Germline V gene sequence: CDR1 LGHNA, CDR2 YNFKEQ. The CDR3 region is CASSQSGGSSEETQYF. Here the CDR3 DNA reads TGTGCCAGCAGCCAATCGGGGGGGAGTAGCGAGGAGACCCAGTACTTC.

The chain is built from TRBV30 and TRBJ1-2; 7 bases match TRBD1. The CDR3 totals 13 residues. Looked up from germline, CDR1 is GTSNPN and CDR2 is SVGIG (reference sequence). Germline trimming cut 3 bases from V and 3 bases from J; bases unmatched to any gene: 4. The CDR3 bases are TGTGCCTGGAGCGAAACAGGGGACTATGGCTACACCTTC. Translation gives CAWSETGDYGYTF.

The chain has TRBV27 and TRBJ2-5, with a weak D call TRBD2 (6 bases). V was pared by 6 bases and J by 3 bases, with 17 bases between. CDR1 and CDR2 (germline): MNHEY, SMNVEV (reference sequence). The CDR3 length is 15 residues. CDR3 sequence: CASRSEGFFKETQYF. CDR3 in DNA: TGTGCCAGCAGGTCGGAGGGTTTTTTCAAAGAGACCCAGTACTTC.

The V call is TRBV18, the J call TRBJ2-1, with a tentative D call TRBD2 (6 bases). Trimming left V 4 bases short and J 0 bases short, with 16 bases between. The CDR3 spans 17 residues. Germline values: CDR1 KGHSH, CDR2 LQKENI. The CDR3 is CASSLTKTGSSYNEQFF. CDR3 in DNA: TGTGCCAGCTCACTCACTAAAACCGGGAGCTCCTACAATGAGCAGTTCTTC.

On this clone: The junction does not match germline at one end; this may be a read error. The chain recombines TRBV5-6 with TRBJ1-2; weak D call: TRBD1 (5 bases). Germline loops: CDR1 SGHDT, CDR2 YYEEEE. The CDR3 extends over 14 amino acids. The DNA for the CDR3 is TGTGCCAGCACCTTGGGAAGGGGAGGCTATGGCTACACCTTC. Translation gives CASTLGRGGYGYTF. Supplemented by reference TRBV5-6 and TRBJ1-2, the full variable domain reads DAGVTQSPTHLIKTRGQQVTLRCSPKSGHDTVSWYQQALGQGPQFIFQYYEEEERQRGNFPDRFSGHQFPNYSSELNVNALLLGDSALYLCASTLGRGGYGYTFGSGTRLTVV.

CDR3: CASSPRGTGRSKGYTF. CDR3 DNA sequence: TGTGCCAGCAGCCCCCGGGGGACAGGGAGGAGTAAGGGCTACACCTTC. The rearrangement links TRBV7-8 to TRBJ1-2; TRBD1 agrees at 9 bases. There are 16 residues in the CDR3. Looked up from germline, CDR1 is SGHVS and CDR2 is FQNEAQ. Losses at the gene ends were 5 bases for V and 8 bases for J; bases not matched to a gene: 15.

This rearrangement joins TRBV27 to TRBJ2-5, with 11 bases matching TRBD2. The DNA end is more similar to TRBJ2-7, so the J call may be wrong. Per the germline V gene, CDR1 is MNHEY and CDR2 is SMNVEV (reference sequence). The CDR3 is 15 residues long. The CDR3 loop reads CASSSSIAGGFEQYF. CDR3 coding DNA: TGTGCCAGCAGTTCCAGCATAGCGGGGGGGTTCGAGCAGTACTTC.

The chain has TRBV5-1 and TRBJ2-1; a possible D gene is TRBD2 (6 bases). The CDR3 runs 14 residues. V gave up 5 bases and J gave up 0 bases, with 9 bases separating them. Looked up from germline, CDR1 is SGHRS and CDR2 is YFSETQ. CDR3 DNA: TGCGCCAGCAGTCAGGGAGGCTCCTACAATGAGCAGTTCTTC. The encoded protein is CASSQGGSYNEQFF.

V gene TRBV20-1 combines with J gene TRBJ2-7; no firm D call. The CDR3 covers 11 residues. Trimming cost V 4 bases and J 7 bases, with 11 bases left between them. Per germline, CDR1 DFQATT and CDR2 SNEGSKA (reference sequence). The CDR3 coding sequence is TGCAGTGCTAAACGCGGCTTGGAGCAGTACTTC. As protein: CSAKRGLEQYF.

V is TRBV28 and J is TRBJ2-7; perhaps TRBD1 as D (6 bases). The CDR3 is made up of 13 amino acids. V lost 10 bases to trimming and J lost 3 bases, with 16 bases between them. CDR1 and CDR2 from the germline V gene are MDHEN and SYDVKM. The CDR3 region is CATQGQGRYEQYF. CDR3 coding DNA: TGTGCCACCCAGGGGCAGGGACGCTACGAGCAGTACTTC.

V is TRBV19 and J is TRBJ2-3, with a tentative D call TRBD2 (6 bases). This CDR3 has 13 amino acids. V lost 11 bases, J lost 3 bases, and 15 bases lay in between. Germline CDR1 and CDR2: LNHDA and SQIVND (reference sequence). The CDR3 is CASVGGGTDTQYF. CDR3 bases: TGTGCCTCAGTGGGGGGTGGAACAGATACGCAGTATTTT.

The rearrangement uses TRBV7-3 and TRBJ2-1, with 7 bases matching TRBD2. The V gene's germline CDR1 is SGHTA and CDR2 FQGTGA. The V segment lost 5 bases and the J segment 4 bases; nucleotides outside the gene matches: 8. The CDR3 loop spans 15 amino acids. DNA for the CDR3: TGTGCCAGCAGCCTTACTAGCGCGATATACAATGAGCAGTTCTTC. It yields the protein CASSLTSAIYNEQFF.

This clone showed up just a few times. V usage is TRBV4-1 and J usage is TRBJ2-2; 9 bases are shared with TRBD2. After removal of 2 bases from V and 2 bases from J, the junction contained 3 bases not matched to a gene. The CDR3 length is 16 residues. Germline V gene data show CDR1 as MGHRA and CDR2 as YSYEKL. Written as DNA, the CDR3 is TGCGCCAGCAGCCAACACCTAGCGGGAAACACCGGGGAGCTGTTTTTT. It codes for CASSQHLAGNTGELFF.

This clone was recorded at least ten times. CDR3 sequence reads: CASSAQGVPYEQYF. The CDR3, as DNA: TGTGCCAGCAGCGCCCAGGGGGTACCCTACGAGCAGTACTTC. The J gene is TRBJ2-7, the V gene TRBV9; TRBD1 matches 7 bases. The CDR3 length is 14 residues. CDR1 and CDR2 from the germline V gene are SGDLS and YYNGEE. J lost 2 bases, V lost 3 bases, and 5 bases had no gene match.

The chain uses TRBV9 and TRBJ2-7, with 7 bases matching TRBD1. The CDR3 runs 17 residues. V lost 0 bases, J lost 1 base, and 10 bases stayed unmatched. The germline V gene encodes CDR1 SGDLS and CDR2 YYNGEE. CDR3 region: CASSVGTMGDSSYEQYF. CDR3 sequence (DNA): TGTGCCAGCAGCGTAGGAACCATGGGGGACAGTTCCTACGAGCAGTACTTC.

This chain joins TRBV5-5 and TRBJ2-1; 8 nucleotides match TRBD2. In germline, CDR1 is SGHKS, CDR2 YYEKEE (reference sequence). The V gene end was trimmed by 0 bases and the J gene end by 15 bases; junction bases not matched to a gene: 8. CDR3 size: 13 residues. This CDR3 reads CASSLGGLAGTFF. The CDR3 nucleotides read TGTGCCAGCAGCTTGGGGGGATTAGCGGGAACGTTCTTC.

V gene TRBV5-1 combines with J gene TRBJ2-7; possible D gene TRBD2, 5 bases. This CDR3 is built from 13 residues. Trimming cost V 5 bases and J 4 bases, with 13 bases left between them. CDR1 SGHRS and CDR2 YFSETQ come from the germline V gene. DNA of the CDR3: TGCGCCAGCAGAAACAGCGGAGCTTACGAGCAGTACTTC. It is translated as CASRNSGAYEQYF.

This clone occurred once. The V call is TRBV6-6, the J call TRBJ2-7; 11 bases map to TRBD1. V was pared by 6 bases and J by 7 bases, with 8 bases of the junction left unmatched. The CDR3 consists of 14 residues. CDR1 is MNHNY and CDR2 is SVGAGI in the germline V gene (reference sequence). As DNA, the CDR3 is TGTGCCAGCAGCTTGGGACAGGGGGAAGCGGAGCAGTACTTC. Protein sequence: CASSLGQGEAEQYF.

The sample holds one count of this clone. This chain joins TRBV7-8 and TRBJ2-5, with 10 positions matching TRBD2. From germline, CDR1 is SGHVS and CDR2 FQNEAQ. Germline trimming cut 1 base from V and 3 bases from J; bases unmatched to any gene: 5. The CDR3 spans 16 residues. Written as DNA, the CDR3 is TGTGCCAGCAGCTTAGAGGGACTAGCGTTAAAAGAGACCCAGTACTTC. Its translation: CASSLEGLALKETQYF.

The rearrangement uses TRBV30 and TRBJ2-2, with 7 bases matching TRBD2. Germline assignment: CDR1 GTSNPN and CDR2 SVGIG (reference sequence). This CDR3 comprises 12 residues. Losses at the gene ends were 5 bases for V and 4 bases for J; bases not matched to a gene: 1. The CDR3 loop is CAWLAATGELFF. DNA of the CDR3: TGTGCCTGGCTAGCGGCCACCGGGGAGCTGTTTTTT.

The chain links TRBV9 to TRBJ2-2; unclear D gene. The CDR3 length is 12 residues. Germline values: CDR1 SGDLS, CDR2 YYNGEE. The V end lost 6 bases, the J end lost 6 bases, and 9 bases lay between the germline ends. In nucleotides, the CDR3 is TGTGCCAGCAACTATCTCGCCGGGGAGCTGTTTTTT. Translation: CASNYLAGELFF.

The rearrangement links TRBV6-5 to TRBJ1-1; no reliable D call. This CDR3 is 14 amino acids long. Trimming stripped 0 bases from V and 11 bases from J, with 16 bases between. Germline V gene data show CDR1 as MNHEY and CDR2 as SVGAGI. The CDR3 reads CASSYSSTLGAAFF. In DNA, the CDR3 is TGTGCCAGCAGTTACTCGTCGACATTAGGCGCGGCTTTCTTT.

Regarding this clone: This specimen includes other DNA sequences encoding the same CDR3. The rearrangement links TRBV7-6 to TRBJ1-1, with a weak D call TRBD1 (6 bases). The CDR3 totals 14 residues. The germline V gene encodes CDR1 SGHVS and CDR2 FNYEAQ. Trimming pared 0 bases from V and 5 bases from J, leaving 10 bases between. The CDR3 DNA follows: TGTGCCAGCAGCTTAGCACAGGGTAGAACTGAAGCTTTCTTT. It translates to CASSLAQGRTEAFF.

CDR3 sequence: CASIAGVYETQYF. The CDR3 nucleotides are TGTGCCAGTATAGCGGGAGTATACGAGACCCAGTACTTC. This chain connects TRBV6-1 to TRBJ2-5, with TRBD2 identical over 9 bases. V lost 9 bases, J lost 5 bases, and 7 bases stayed unmatched. Germline lookup yields CDR1 MNHNS and CDR2 SASEGT. The CDR3 extends over 13 amino acids.

The rearrangement uses TRBV9 and TRBJ2-7; D unclear. From germline, CDR1 is SGDLS and CDR2 YYNGEE. This CDR3 comprises 14 residues. V was shortened by 0 bases and J by 4 bases, with 11 bases between the two germline ends. CDR3 sequence (DNA): TGTGCCAGCAGCGTAGCTATTCAGGCGTACGAGCAGTACTTC. Residues: CASSVAIQAYEQYF.

The chain carries TRBV6-5 and TRBJ1-4, with D perhaps matching TRBD1 (6 bases). CDR1 and CDR2 from the germline V gene are MNHEY and SVGAGI. The CDR3 covers 14 residues. V was shortened by 5 bases and J by 10 bases, with 17 bases between the two germline ends. The CDR3 bases are TGTGCCAGCAGTCGACAGGTTCCAGGTGTAAAACTGTTTTTT. It codes for CASSRQVPGVKLFF.

The chain couples TRBV7-9 to TRBJ2-7; 8 nucleotides agree with TRBD2. This CDR3 has 14 residues. V lost 3 bases and J lost 1; bases outside the gene matches: 2. The germline CDR1 and CDR2 sequences are SEHNR and FQNEAQ (reference sequence). The CDR3 loop is CASSLPSGSYEQYF. DNA of the CDR3: TGTGCCAGCAGCTTGCCTAGCGGGTCCTACGAGCAGTACTTC.

The chain recombines TRBV15 with TRBJ2-5; D is unresolved. This CDR3 is 15 amino acids long. Looked up from germline, CDR1 is LNHNV and CDR2 is YYDKDF (reference sequence). Trimming removed 1 base at V and 2 bases at J, with 11 bases between. The CDR3 spells CATSRVMEPQETQYF. In DNA, the CDR3 is TGTGCCACCAGCAGAGTTATGGAGCCTCAAGAGACCCAGTACTTC.

The chain uses TRBV28 and TRBJ1-1, with D maybe TRBD1 (6 bases). The CDR3 is 14 amino acids. V was trimmed by 5 bases and J by 5 bases, leaving 15 bases between them. Germline assignment: CDR1 MDHEN and CDR2 SYDVKM. CDR3 DNA sequence: TGTGCCAGCAGTATCCAGGGGCGCGGGACTGAAGCTTTCTTT. This translates into CASSIQGRGTEAFF.